This paragraph reports one T cell receptor beta chain. Repertoires were generated with immunoSEQ multiplex PCR, while TCRdb's copy carries only in-frame clones and drops some. The repertoire includes 120,000 or so clones, roughly 85% of them detected once, and 16% sits in the top ten. The data were obtained in a study of blood T cell repertoires in COVID-19. The overall study: The United States, Italy and Spain provided the acute and convalescent COVID-19 samples.

The germline V gene has CDR1 LNHDA and CDR2 SQIVND (reference sequence). The CDR3 has 15 residues. The J segment lost 4 bases and the V segment lost 5 bases, leaving 9 bases of the junction unmatched. The sequenced sample was peripheral blood. The source of this sequence is a woman aged 80 or over with active or convalescent COVID-19. This chain links TRBV19 with TRBJ1-2; TRBD1 matches 8 bases. The CDR3 DNA reads as TGTGCCAGTAGTCTCCGGACAGGGACGATCTATGGCTACACCTTC. It encodes CASSLRTGTIYGYTF.